This T cell receptor (beta chain) was documented in a study of T cell responses to AZD1222 COVID-19 vaccine. The repertoire was sequenced with immunoSEQ multiplex PCR; TCRdb's copy has only in-frame clones and lacks some. In the table there are some 110,000 clones, more than 75% of which are singletons. The CDR3 contains 15 residues. The germline CDR1 and CDR2 sequences are LGHDT and YNNKEL (reference sequence). V was cut by 0 bases and J by 4 bases, with 13 bases left in between. As to this clone: Its antigen is still unknown.

General observations from the study: Targeting of unmutated variant regions was reportedly seen in nearly half of spike-specific TCRs. Rises in breadth and depth of Spike-specific TCRs came after two AZD1222 doses. Females outnumbered males among donors, who were mostly white British; clonal diversity was possibly underestimated. Repertoires were collected only later (after the peak T cell response had occurred).

The input for sequencing was peripheral blood, taken on day 0 of AZD1222 vaccination. This receptor was taken from an adult in good health. The V and J genes are TRBV3-1 (or the pseudogene TRBV3-2) and TRBJ2-7; D is uncertain. The CDR3, as DNA: TGTGCCAGCAGCCAAGATTGGGCCACCGCGTACGAGCAGTACTTC. It codes for CASSQDWATAYEQYF.